These T cell receptor beta chains were read from a single sample in a study of shared clonotypes between healthy human individuals. Only in-frame clones appear in the TCRdb table, and some are missing; sequencing was by immunoSEQ multiplex PCR. The sample records hundreds of thousands of clones, 90% to 96% being singletons. Sequences were obtained from naive CD4+ T cells sorted from blood. These receptor sequences come from a woman aged 25 to 45 in good health. The conserved cysteine and the conserved F or W are not part of the CDR3 here.

CDR3 protein	V gene	J gene
ASSSGRRGETQY	TRBV5-1	TRBJ2-5
ASSLVGGYNEQF	TRBV19	TRBJ2-1
ASSNSLGQLTDTQY	TRBV7-9	TRBJ2-3
ASSPPGEETQY	TRBV18	TRBJ2-5
ASSLSNRREGPSYNEQF	TRBV7-8	TRBJ2-1
ASTLPQH	TRBV6-1	TRBJ1-5
ASSRTGTGGPLAF	TRBV18	TRBJ1-1
ASSQSAEQY	TRBV6-5	TRBJ2-7
ASSQGSYYEQY	TRBV4-1	TRBJ2-7
ASSDSSERSGKTQY	TRBV6-4	TRBJ2-5
ASSELLSEQPQH	TRBV2	TRBJ1-5
AINRDRTYEQY	TRBV27	TRBJ2-7
ASSSGQGANNQPQH	TRBV28	TRBJ1-5
ASSLEMTRGYSTDTQY	TRBV5-1	TRBJ2-3
SVDMGSGFYEQY	TRBV29-1	TRBJ2-7
ASSQVVNTEAF	TRBV14	TRBJ1-1
ASSQTSLAGVYEQY	TRBV4-1	TRBJ2-7
ASSHGTRRSSSYEQY	TRBV18	TRBJ2-7
ASSPGGEVRQY	TRBV18	TRBJ2-5
AISEFGTPGEEQY	TRBV10-3	TRBJ2-7
ASSFRGEQF	TRBV11-3	TRBJ2-1
SVARGGSEKLF	TRBV29-1	TRBJ1-4
ASSDRDYTYEQY	TRBV11-2	-
ASSLNVDRKETQY	TRBV21-1	TRBJ2-5
ASSHPPTFGNTIY	TRBV4-1	TRBJ1-3
ASSRNQRPMNTEAF	TRBV7-9	TRBJ1-1
ASRDPTGQGAAGELF	TRBV25-1	TRBJ2-2
ASSFPGLESPLH	TRBV28	TRBJ1-6
ATSLDPSGANVLT	TRBV19	TRBJ2-6
ASSILGGTGNTIY	TRBV19	TRBJ1-3
ASCTGAGDTQY	TRBV6-5	TRBJ2-3
ASADDEPPYNSPLH	TRBV4-2	TRBJ1-6
ASSLGDTGELF	TRBV7-9	TRBJ2-2
ASSAPPGGMKQQY	TRBV6-1	TRBJ2-7
ASSPGGVYRPYEQY	TRBV5-6	TRBJ2-7
ATSFSGSRQETQY	TRBV10-2	TRBJ2-5
ASRPTSGSYEQY	TRBV10-2	TRBJ2-7
ASSIGTGLDQPQH	TRBV9	TRBJ1-5
ASSEEGANYEQY	TRBV2	TRBJ2-7
ASSLGSLQNTGELF	TRBV7-2	TRBJ2-2
ASRTETYGYT	TRBV19	TRBJ1-2
ASTRLAAGANVLT	TRBV28	TRBJ2-6
ASSLRTPGGTEAF	TRBV27	TRBJ1-1
ASSLRTDGYT	TRBV7-9	TRBJ1-2
ASSTGTGGQPQH	TRBV5-1	TRBJ1-5
ATQGSGANVLT	TRBV2	TRBJ2-6
ASSLRGTATGELF	TRBV27	TRBJ2-2
ASSLGQQMNTEAF	TRBV5-1	TRBJ1-1
ASSPAPVGTSRDEQY	TRBV18	TRBJ2-7
AWRGLAGGQRHEQF	TRBV30	TRBJ2-1
ASFQGRDEQY	TRBV19	TRBJ2-7
ASSEASGRKAYEQY	TRBV10-1	TRBJ2-7
ASSLAGSYEQY	TRBV27	-